This T cell receptor beta chain was sequenced in a study of T cell responses to AZD1222 COVID-19 vaccine (dated by TCRdb to the early 2020s). Turning to the overall study: AZD1222 recipients whose second dose came at about 4 weeks and those whose second dose came at about 12 weeks were combined into one group, since spike-specific TCR depth and breadth did not differ between the two schedules. A total of over 230 trial participants underwent TCR sequencing, of whom some 200 had received two doses of AZD1222 and 26 had received two doses of the MenACWY control vaccine. Trial participants were enrolled by age into 18-55, 56-69 and 70-plus year subgroups, with roughly 150, 30 and 60 TCR-sequenced participants respectively.

The time point label, as the study defines it: baseline before first vaccination. The vaccinee samples were drawn from two UK trials, COV001 and COV002, one of which was a single-blind randomized controlled phase 2/3 trial testing AZD1222 (ChAdOx1 nCoV-19) in healthy adults. For TCRbeta chain sequencing, PBMC samples were collected from trial participants at day 0 and at day 28 after the second dose. Germline trimming: 5 bases from V, 2 bases from J; junction bases outside gene matches: 5. Looking up the germline V gene (reference sequence) yields CDR1 MNHEY and CDR2 SMNVEV. Inclusive of the bounding cysteine and phenylalanine, the CDR3 is 15 residues long. CDR3 DNA is the only sequence kept; it has 45 bases, read in frame from the first base. Summary of the overall study and its limitations: The 56-69-year group was small, and its depth increase did not reach significance, likely because of low power. Conclusions about previously exposed vaccinees are limited because only five or six AZD1222 recipients were SARS-CoV-2 seropositive at baseline. A significant rise in spike-specific TCR breadth and depth was observed after two AZD1222 doses relative to day 0 and relative to MenACWY recipients. CD4 TCRs associated with the vaccine covered the entire spike protein, and the dominant responses were in regions 160-218 and 743-854. No day 14 peak-response samples were available, so repertoires were characterized only after the peak T cell response. Epitopes outside the regions mutated in the B.1.351 and B.1.1.7 variants were reportedly recognized by nearly half of the unique spike-specific TCRs. Participants were mostly white British and included more females than males, and it was suggested by the authors that clonal diversity may have been underestimated.

Note on this clone: Its antigen remains unidentified. Per-nucleotide qualities are absent, and no much larger clonotype sits a single base away.

The CDR3 regions of human TCRbeta chains were analyzed by immunosequencing. For the original study's pipeline: Repertoire TCRs were matched against a reference library of SARS-CoV-2-specific TCRs generated with the MIRA antigen-specificity platform. Breadth was defined as the fraction of unique TCRs that were SARS-CoV-2-associated. Depth was defined as the fraction of total T cells that were SARS-CoV-2-associated. Each spike-specific TCR was assigned to its reactive spike region and to a CD4 or CD8 class using the MIRA data. Log10-transformed breadth and depth values were compared by one-way ANOVA with Sidak's multiple comparisons tests. TCRdb retrieved this table from immuneACCESS and kept in-frame rearrangements only. Not all clones are present; in checked studies, unresolved V genes account for under half, and no reason is known for the remainder. V, J and clone size were drawn from that table, and D and trimming were deduced from the DNA. The sample table contains 150,000 to 160,000 clones; only one count was recorded for 90% of them. In total, the top ten clones hold 1.5% to 2% of the sample.

Recombination connected TRBV27 to TRBJ1-1; 10 bases in the junction line up with TRBD1. The sequencing used peripheral blood, collected on day 0 of AZD1222 vaccination. The clonotype was recovered from an adult in good health. The CDR3 region reads CASSGTGAGNTEAFF. Read as DNA, the sequence is TGTGCCAGCAGTGGGACAGGGGCGGGAAACACTGAAGCTTTCTTT.